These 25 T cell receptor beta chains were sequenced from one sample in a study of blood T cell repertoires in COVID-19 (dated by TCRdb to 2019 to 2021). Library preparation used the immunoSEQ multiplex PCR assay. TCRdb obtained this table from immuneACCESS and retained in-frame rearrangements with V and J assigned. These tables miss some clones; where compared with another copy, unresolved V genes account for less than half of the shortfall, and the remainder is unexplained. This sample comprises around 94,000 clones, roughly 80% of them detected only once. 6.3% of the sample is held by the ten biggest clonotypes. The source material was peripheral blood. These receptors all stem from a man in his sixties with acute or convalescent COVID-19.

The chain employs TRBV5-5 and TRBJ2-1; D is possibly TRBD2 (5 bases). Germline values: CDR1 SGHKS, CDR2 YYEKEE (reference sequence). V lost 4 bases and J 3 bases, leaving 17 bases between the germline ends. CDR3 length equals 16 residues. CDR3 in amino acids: CASSPGLTDFYNEQFF. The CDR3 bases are TGTGCCAGCAGCCCTGGACTCACAGATTTCTACAATGAGCAGTTCTTC.

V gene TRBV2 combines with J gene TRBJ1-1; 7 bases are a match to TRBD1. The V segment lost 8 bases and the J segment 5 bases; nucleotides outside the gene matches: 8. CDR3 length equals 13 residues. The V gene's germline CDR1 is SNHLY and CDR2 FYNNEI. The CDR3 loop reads CASSGSGGTEAFF. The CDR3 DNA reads TGTGCCAGCTCTGGGTCAGGGGGAACTGAAGCTTTCTTT. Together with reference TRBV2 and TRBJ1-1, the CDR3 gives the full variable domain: EPEVTQTPSHQVTQMGQEVILRCVPISNHLYFYWYRQILGQKVEFLVSFYNNEISEKSEIFDDQFSVERPDGSNFTLKIRSTKLEDSAMYFCASSGSGGTEAFFGQGTRLTVV.

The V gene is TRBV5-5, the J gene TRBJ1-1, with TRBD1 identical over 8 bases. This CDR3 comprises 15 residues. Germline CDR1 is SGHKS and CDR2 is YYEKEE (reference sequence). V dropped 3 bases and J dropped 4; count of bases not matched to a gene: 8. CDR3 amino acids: CASSSQTGVSTEAFF. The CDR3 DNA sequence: TGTGCCAGCAGCTCGCAGACAGGGGTAAGCACTGAAGCTTTCTTT.

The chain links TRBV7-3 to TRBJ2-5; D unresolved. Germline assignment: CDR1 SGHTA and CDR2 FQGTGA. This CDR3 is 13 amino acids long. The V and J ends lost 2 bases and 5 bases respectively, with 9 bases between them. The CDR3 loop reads CASSLGRFETQYF. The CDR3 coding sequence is TGTGCCAGCAGCTTAGGCAGGTTCGAGACCCAGTACTTC.

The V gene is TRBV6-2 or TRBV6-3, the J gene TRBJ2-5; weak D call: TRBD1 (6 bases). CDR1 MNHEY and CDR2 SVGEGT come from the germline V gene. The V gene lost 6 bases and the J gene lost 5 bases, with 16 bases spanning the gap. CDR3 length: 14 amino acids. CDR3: CASSRGGRAETQYF. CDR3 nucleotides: TGTGCCAGCAGCCGTGGGGGCAGGGCCGAGACCCAGTACTTC.

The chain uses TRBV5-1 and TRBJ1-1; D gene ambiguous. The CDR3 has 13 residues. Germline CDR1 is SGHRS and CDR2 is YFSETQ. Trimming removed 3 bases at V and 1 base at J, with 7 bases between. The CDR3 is CASSSEANTEAFF. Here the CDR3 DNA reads TGCGCCAGCAGCTCGGAGGCGAACACTGAAGCTTTCTTT.

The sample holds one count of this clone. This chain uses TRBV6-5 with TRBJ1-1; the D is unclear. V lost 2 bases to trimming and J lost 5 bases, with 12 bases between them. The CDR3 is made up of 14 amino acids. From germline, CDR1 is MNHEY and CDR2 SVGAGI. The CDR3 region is CASSYVAGKTEAFF. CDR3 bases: TGTGCCAGCAGTTACGTCGCGGGGAAGACTGAAGCTTTCTTT.

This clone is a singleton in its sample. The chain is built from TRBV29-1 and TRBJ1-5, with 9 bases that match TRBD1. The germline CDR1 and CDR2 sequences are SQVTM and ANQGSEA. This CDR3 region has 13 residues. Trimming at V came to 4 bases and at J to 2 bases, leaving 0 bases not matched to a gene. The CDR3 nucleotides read TGCAGCGTTGGGGACAGGGGCAATCAGCCCCAGCATTTT. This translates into CSVGDRGNQPQHF.

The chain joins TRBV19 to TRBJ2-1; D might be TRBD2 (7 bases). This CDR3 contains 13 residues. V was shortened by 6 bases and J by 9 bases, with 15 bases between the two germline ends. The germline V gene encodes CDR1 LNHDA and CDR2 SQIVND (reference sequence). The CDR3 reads CASRQGGEGEQFF. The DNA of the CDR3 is TGTGCCAGTAGGCAAGGGGGGGAGGGTGAGCAGTTCTTC.

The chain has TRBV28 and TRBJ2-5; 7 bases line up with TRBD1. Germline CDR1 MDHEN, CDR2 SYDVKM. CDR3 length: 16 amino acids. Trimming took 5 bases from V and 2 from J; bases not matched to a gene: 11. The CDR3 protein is CASSPLVGTAQETQYF. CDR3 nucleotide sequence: TGTGCCAGCAGTCCGCTTGTCGGGACAGCTCAAGAGACCCAGTACTTC.

The CDR3 reads CATSDSGRPLEGYTF. The CDR3, as DNA: TGTGCCACCAGTGATTCGGGGAGACCCCTGGAGGGCTACACCTTC. This chain links TRBV24-1 with TRBJ1-2; D is unresolved. CDR1 is KGHDR and CDR2 is SFDVKD in the germline V gene. The CDR3 is 15 amino acids. The V end lost 2 bases, the J end lost 8 bases, and 17 bases lay between the germline ends.

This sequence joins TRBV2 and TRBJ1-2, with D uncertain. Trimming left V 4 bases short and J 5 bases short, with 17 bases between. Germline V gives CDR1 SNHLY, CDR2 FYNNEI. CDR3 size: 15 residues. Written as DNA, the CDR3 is TGTGCCAGCAGTGTTTCAGAACAATCCAATTATGGCTACACCTTC. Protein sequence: CASSVSEQSNYGYTF.

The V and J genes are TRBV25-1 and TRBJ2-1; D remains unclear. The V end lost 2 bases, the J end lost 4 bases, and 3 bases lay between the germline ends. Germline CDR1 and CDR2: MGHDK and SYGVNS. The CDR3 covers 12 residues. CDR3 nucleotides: TGTGCCAGCAGTGAAGTATACAATGAGCAGTTCTTC. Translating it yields CASSEVYNEQFF.

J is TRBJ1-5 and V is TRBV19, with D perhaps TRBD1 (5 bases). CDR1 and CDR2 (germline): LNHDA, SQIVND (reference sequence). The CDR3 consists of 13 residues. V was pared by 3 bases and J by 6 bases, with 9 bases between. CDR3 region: CASSINRLQPQHF. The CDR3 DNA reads TGTGCCAGTAGTATTAACAGGCTTCAGCCCCAGCATTTT.

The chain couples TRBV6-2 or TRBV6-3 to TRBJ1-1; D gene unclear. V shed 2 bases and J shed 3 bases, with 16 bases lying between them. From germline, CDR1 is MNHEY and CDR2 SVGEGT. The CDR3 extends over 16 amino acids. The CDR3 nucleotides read TGTGCCAGCAGTTACGTGCTTCGGGGAGCGGACACTGAAGCTTTCTTT. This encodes CASSYVLRGADTEAFF.

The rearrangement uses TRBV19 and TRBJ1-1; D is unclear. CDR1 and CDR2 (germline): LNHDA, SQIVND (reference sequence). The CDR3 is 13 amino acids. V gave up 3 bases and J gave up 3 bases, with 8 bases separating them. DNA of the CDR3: TGTGCCAGTAGTATCGGCAGGCACACTGAAGCTTTCTTT. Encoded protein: CASSIGRHTEAFF.

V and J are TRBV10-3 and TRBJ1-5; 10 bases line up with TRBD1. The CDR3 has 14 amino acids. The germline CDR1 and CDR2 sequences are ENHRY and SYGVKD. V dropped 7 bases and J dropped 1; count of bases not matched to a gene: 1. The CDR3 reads CAIKGQGSNQPQHF. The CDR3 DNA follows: TGTGCCATCAAGGGACAGGGGAGCAATCAGCCCCAGCATTTT.

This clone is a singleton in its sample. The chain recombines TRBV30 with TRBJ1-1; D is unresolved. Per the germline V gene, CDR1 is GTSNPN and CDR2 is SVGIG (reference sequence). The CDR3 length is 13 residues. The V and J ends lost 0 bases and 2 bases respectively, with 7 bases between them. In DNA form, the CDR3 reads TGTGCCTGGAGTGTACAAGTAAACACTGAAGCTTTCTTT. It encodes CAWSVQVNTEAFF.

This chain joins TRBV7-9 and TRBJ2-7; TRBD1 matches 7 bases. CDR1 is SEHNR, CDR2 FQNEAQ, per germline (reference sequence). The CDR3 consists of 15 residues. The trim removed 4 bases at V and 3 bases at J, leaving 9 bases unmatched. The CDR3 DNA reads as TGTGCCAGCAGCTGGGGACAGAGGGAAATCTACGAGCAGTACTTC. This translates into CASSWGQREIYEQYF.

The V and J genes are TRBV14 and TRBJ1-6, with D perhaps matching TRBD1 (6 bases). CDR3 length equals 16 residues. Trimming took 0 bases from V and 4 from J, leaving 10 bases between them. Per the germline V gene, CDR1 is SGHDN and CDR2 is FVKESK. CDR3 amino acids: CASSQDPGAYNSPLHF. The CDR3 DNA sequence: TGTGCCAGCAGCCAAGATCCAGGGGCTTATAATTCACCCCTCCACTTT.

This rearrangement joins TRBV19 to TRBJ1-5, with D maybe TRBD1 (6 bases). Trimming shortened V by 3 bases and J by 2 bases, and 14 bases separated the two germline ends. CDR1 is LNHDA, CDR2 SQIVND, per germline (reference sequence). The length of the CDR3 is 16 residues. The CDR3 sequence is CASSIIRQVGNQPQHF. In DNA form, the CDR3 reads TGTGCCAGTAGTATTATCAGACAGGTGGGCAATCAGCCCCAGCATTTT.

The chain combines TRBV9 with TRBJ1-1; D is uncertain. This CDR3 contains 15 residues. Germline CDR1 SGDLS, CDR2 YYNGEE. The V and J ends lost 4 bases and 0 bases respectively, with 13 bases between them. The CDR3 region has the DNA TGTGCCAGCAGCTATTCGACATCTATGAACACTGAAGCTTTCTTT. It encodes CASSYSTSMNTEAFF.

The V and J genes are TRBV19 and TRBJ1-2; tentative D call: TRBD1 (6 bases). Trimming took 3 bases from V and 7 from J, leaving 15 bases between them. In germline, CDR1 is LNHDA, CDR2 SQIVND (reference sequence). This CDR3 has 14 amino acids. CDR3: CASSMNRVLSGYTF. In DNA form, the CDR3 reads TGTGCCAGTAGTATGAACAGGGTATTGAGTGGCTACACCTTC.

The CDR3 sequence: CASSPKSGLYGYTF. The CDR3 region has the DNA TGTGCCAGCTCACCAAAGTCAGGCCTCTATGGCTACACCTTC. This chain links TRBV18 with TRBJ1-2; D not certain. V was trimmed by 2 bases and J by 4 bases, leaving 11 bases between them. The CDR3 has 14 residues. Per the germline V gene, CDR1 is KGHSH and CDR2 is LQKENI.

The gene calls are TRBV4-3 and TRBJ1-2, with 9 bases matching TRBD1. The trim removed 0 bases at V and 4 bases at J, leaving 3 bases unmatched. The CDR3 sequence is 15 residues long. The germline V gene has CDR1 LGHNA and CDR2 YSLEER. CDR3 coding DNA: TGCGCCAGCAGCCAAGAGCAACAGGGGGCCTATGGCTACACCTTC. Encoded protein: CASSQEQQGAYGYTF.